The 32 T cell receptor beta chains reported below all come from one sample, sequenced in a study of OX40 agonist ivuxolimab in advanced cancers. This table comes from immunoSEQ multiplex PCR, and its TCRdb copy is limited to in-frame clones, with some not included. The data hold some 70,000 clones, with 85% to 90% observed a single time. The sequencing used CD4+ or CD8+ T cells sorted from blood, collected in a trial of the OX40 agonist ivuxolimab. The receptors shown here come from an adult with an advanced solid tumor such as melanoma, head and neck, liver or kidney cancer.

This clone was seen more than once but under ten times. The chain couples TRBV27 to TRBJ1-1; weak D call: TRBD1 (6 bases). The CDR3 consists of 17 residues. Between the trimmed V and J ends, which lost 2 bases and 4 bases, there was a span of 20 bases. The germline gives CDR1 MNHEY, CDR2 SMNVEV (reference sequence). CDR3 sequence: CASSLRLRQGWGTEAFF. The CDR3 region has the DNA TGTGCCAGCAGTTTACGACTCCGGCAGGGGTGGGGCACTGAAGCTTTCTTT.

This chain connects TRBV12-5 to TRBJ1-2; 7 bases line up with TRBD1. The CDR3 covers 13 residues. J gave up 8 bases and V 1 base, and 4 bases lay outside the gene matches. Germline V gene data show CDR1 as LGHNT and CDR2 as FRNRAP. The CDR3 is CASGLGAGGGYTF. The CDR3 DNA is TGTGCTAGTGGTTTGGGGGCAGGGGGAGGCTACACCTTC.

This clone has just one count. The chain carries TRBV11-3 and TRBJ2-2, with 8 bases fitting TRBD2. Germline lookup yields CDR1 SGHNT and CDR2 YENEEA. The CDR3 is 15 amino acids. Trimming cost V 5 bases and J 6 bases; bases outside gene matches: 8. Here the CDR3 reads CASSPRDGRAGELFF. CDR3 nucleotide sequence: TGTGCCAGCAGCCCCCGGGACGGGAGGGCCGGGGAGCTGTTTTTT.

CDR3 protein: CASSPGQTTGELFF. In DNA, the CDR3 is TGTGCCAGCAGTCCAGGACAGACTACCGGGGAGCTGTTTTTT. The rearrangement joins TRBV28 to TRBJ2-2, with D maybe TRBD1 (6 bases). Per the germline V gene, CDR1 is MDHEN and CDR2 is SYDVKM. The CDR3 spans 14 residues. Trimming cost V 5 bases and J 5 bases, with 12 bases left between them.

This chain joins TRBV6-6 and TRBJ1-2; 8 positions agree with TRBD1. The CDR3 totals 14 residues. The trim removed 5 bases at V and 0 bases at J, leaving 2 bases unmatched. In germline, CDR1 is MNHNY, CDR2 SVGAGI (reference sequence). The CDR3 loop is CASSPGQANYGYTF. The CDR3 coding sequence is TGTGCCAGCAGTCCGGGACAGGCTAACTATGGCTACACCTTC.

The chain carries TRBV10-3 and TRBJ1-5; D is unresolved. Trimming removed 4 bases at V and 3 bases at J, with 4 bases between. This CDR3 region has 12 residues. Per germline, CDR1 ENHRY and CDR2 SYGVKD. CDR3 DNA: TGTGCCATCAGTGGACCCAATCAGCCCCAGCATTTT. It yields the protein CAISGPNQPQHF.

There are a few counts of this clone. The chain joins TRBV29-1 to TRBJ1-2, with 10 nucleotides matching TRBD1. The CDR3 runs to 17 residues. CDR1 and CDR2 (germline): SQVTM, ANQGSEA. V lost 6 bases to trimming and J lost 4 bases; unmatched junction nucleotides: 17. The CDR3 DNA is TGCAGCGTCCCTTTAGGGTATCTGACAGGGGGCTCCTATGGCTACACCTTC. Amino acid sequence: CSVPLGYLTGGSYGYTF.

Comments on this clone: At the DNA level, this CDR3 is encoded by other sequences in the same sample as well. The chain has TRBV5-1 and TRBJ2-3, with 13 bases lining up with TRBD2. Per germline, CDR1 SGHRS and CDR2 YFSETQ. The CDR3 contains 16 residues. Trimming cost V 0 bases and J 4 bases; bases outside gene matches: 2. The CDR3 protein is CASSLGTSGGADTQYF. The DNA of the CDR3 is TGCGCCAGCAGCTTGGGGACTAGCGGGGGCGCAGATACGCAGTATTTT.

The J gene is TRBJ2-7, the V gene TRBV4-3; weak D call: TRBD1 (5 bases). Per the germline V gene, CDR1 is LGHNA and CDR2 is YSLEER. The CDR3 runs 15 residues. V lost 0 bases, J lost 0 bases, and 9 bases lay in between. CDR3 protein: CASSQDVTASYEQYF. CDR3 in DNA: TGCGCCAGCAGCCAAGATGTGACAGCCTCCTACGAGCAGTACTTC.

This chain links TRBV11-2 with TRBJ2-1; 8 nucleotides align to TRBD2. J gave up 6 bases and V 0 bases, and 7 bases lay outside the gene matches. CDR1 and CDR2 (germline): SGHAT, FQNNGV. The CDR3 has 16 residues. CDR3 DNA: TGTGCCAGCAGCTTAGAGCGGGGGGCCATAAGCAATGAGCAGTTCTTC. Translation: CASSLERGAISNEQFF.

Only a few counts were recorded for this clone. The chain couples TRBV11-1 to TRBJ1-6, with 9 bases matching TRBD1. V gave up 5 bases and J gave up 10 bases; unmatched junction bases: 12. CDR3 length: 16 amino acids. In germline, CDR1 is SGHAT, CDR2 FQDESV (reference sequence). CDR3 sequence: CASSPRSGTGRSPLHF. The CDR3 nucleotides read TGTGCCAGCAGCCCTAGGTCCGGGACAGGGAGATCACCCCTCCACTTT.

The genes are TRBV7-2 and TRBJ1-2, with D unclear. There are 16 residues in the CDR3. Germline CDR1 reads SGHTA; CDR2 reads FQGNSA. V gave up 5 bases and J gave up 4 bases, with 20 bases separating them. CDR3 DNA: TGTGCCAGCAGCCAGTCTTCCGGGATAGTAATCTATGGCTACACCTTC. Its translation: CASSQSSGIVIYGYTF. The full variable domain, completed using reference TRBV7-2 and TRBJ1-2, is GAGVSQSPSNKVTEKGKDVELRCDPISGHTALYWYRQSLGQGLEFLIYFQGNSAPDKSGLPSDRFSAERTGGSVSTLTIQRTQQEDSAVYLCASSQSSGIVIYGYTFGSGTRLTVV.

This clone was detected ten times or more. The chain combines TRBV19 with TRBJ1-6, with a possible D match to TRBD1 (6 bases). The V and J ends lost 6 bases and 10 bases respectively, with 22 bases between them. Looked up from germline, CDR1 is LNHDA and CDR2 is SQIVND (reference sequence). The CDR3 contains 16 residues. CDR3 sequence reads: CASRPTGTAQWSPLHF. The DNA for the CDR3 is TGTGCCAGTAGACCGACAGGAACAGCTCAGTGGTCACCCCTCCACTTT.

This clone is a singleton in its sample. The chain combines TRBV6-5 with TRBJ1-2; D is ambiguous. The CDR3 loop spans 13 amino acids. Germline CDR1 is MNHEY and CDR2 is SVGAGI. The V end was cut by 6 bases, the J end by 1 base, with 9 bases between. The CDR3: CASRARSNYGYTF. The CDR3 region has the DNA TGTGCCAGCAGGGCGCGGAGTAACTATGGCTACACCTTC.

The rearrangement uses TRBV5-1 and TRBJ2-1; 9 bases agree with TRBD2. The CDR3 has 15 amino acids. The germline gives CDR1 SGHRS, CDR2 YFSETQ. V shed 5 bases, J shed 2 bases, and the junction held 5 bases outside the gene matches. DNA for the CDR3: TGCGCCAGCAGACTTGTAGCGGGGGCCTACAATGAGCAGTTCTTC. Protein: CASRLVAGAYNEQFF.

This clone was picked up a small number of times. This chain connects TRBV7-2 to TRBJ2-2; D assignment may be TRBD1 or TRBD2 (6 bases each). Germline V gives CDR1 SGHTA, CDR2 FQGNSA. V gave up 1 base and J gave up 5 bases, with 11 bases separating them. The CDR3 is made up of 15 amino acids. The CDR3 region is CASSLVPGATGELFF. CDR3 coding DNA: TGTGCCAGCAGCTTAGTCCCGGGGGCAACCGGGGAGCTGTTTTTT.

For the CDR3, the DNA is TGTGCCAGCAGCTTTAGTCAGACAGGTCCCAATGAGCAGTTCTTC. Translating it yields CASSFSQTGPNEQFF. The chain has TRBV11-3 and TRBJ2-1, with D tentatively TRBD1 (6 bases). Germline V CDR1 and CDR2: SGHNT, YENEEA. Trimming pared 3 bases from V and 6 bases from J, leaving 15 bases between. CDR3 length equals 15 residues.

The chain has TRBV5-1 and TRBJ1-1, with 9 nucleotides matching TRBD1. The trim removed 4 bases at V and 3 bases at J, leaving 7 bases unmatched. The CDR3 has 15 residues. The germline V gene has CDR1 SGHRS and CDR2 YFSETQ. CDR3 DNA sequence: TGCGCCAGCAGCGATCCGGGACAGGGTGACACTGAAGCTTTCTTT. Translation gives CASSDPGQGDTEAFF.

This sequence joins TRBV27 and TRBJ1-6; D ambiguous. Trimming pared 5 bases from V and 6 bases from J, leaving 14 bases between. The CDR3 spans 15 residues. Looked up from germline, CDR1 is MNHEY and CDR2 is SMNVEV (reference sequence). The CDR3 nucleotides read TGTGCCAGCAGTCCAAGGGCCATACCTAATTCACCCCTCCACTTT. It codes for CASSPRAIPNSPLHF.

The V call is TRBV4-1, the J call TRBJ1-2; D is unclear. Trimming stripped 4 bases from V and 5 bases from J, with 20 bases between. The CDR3 covers 16 residues. Germline V gene data show CDR1 as MGHRA and CDR2 as YSYEKL. The chain's CDR3 is CASSPDPTTGNYGYTF. CDR3 in DNA: TGCGCCAGCAGCCCTGACCCGACGACGGGAAATTATGGCTACACCTTC.

This chain connects TRBV11-2 to TRBJ2-7; the match to TRBD1 covers 7 bases. The V segment lost 1 base and the J segment 7 bases; nucleotides outside the gene matches: 4. CDR3 length equals 13 residues. Germline CDR1 reads SGHAT; CDR2 reads FQNNGV. CDR3 protein: CASSLVETGEQYF. The CDR3 nucleotides read TGTGCCAGCAGCTTAGTCGAGACAGGGGAGCAGTACTTC.

The chain joins TRBV6-5 to TRBJ1-1; D might be TRBD1 (5 bases). V dropped 2 bases and J dropped 5 bases, with 15 bases sitting between them. The CDR3 has 15 residues. Germline V lookup: CDR1 MNHEY, CDR2 SVGAGI. The chain's CDR3 is CASSYGARVGTEAFF. The DNA of the CDR3 is TGTGCCAGCAGTTACGGGGCCAGGGTGGGTACTGAAGCTTTCTTT.

V and J are TRBV18 and TRBJ1-1, with 7 bases aligning to TRBD1. The length of the CDR3 is 13 residues. V was pared by 4 bases and J by 1 base, with 0 bases of the junction left unmatched. The V gene's germline CDR1 is KGHSH and CDR2 LQKENI. The CDR3 DNA follows: TGTGCCAGCTCACAGGGGGCGAACACTGAAGCTTTCTTT. Amino acids: CASSQGANTEAFF.

This clone turned up a few times. V usage is TRBV19 and J usage is TRBJ1-6, with D tentatively TRBD1 (5 bases). The germline V and J ends were trimmed by 4 bases and 4 bases, with 20 bases remaining between them. The CDR3 length is 18 residues. CDR1 is LNHDA and CDR2 is SQIVND in the germline V gene (reference sequence). The CDR3, as DNA: TGTGCCAGTAGTACCGCGGAAGGAGGGGTGAGTTATAATTCACCCCTCCACTTT. It specifies CASSTAEGGVSYNSPLHF. Full variable domain (remainder filled in from reference TRBV19 and TRBJ1-6): DGGITQSPKYLFRKEGQNVTLSCEQNLNHDAMYWYRQDPGQGLRLIYYSQIVNDFQKGDIAEGYSVSREKKESFPLTVTSAQKNPTAFYLCASSTAEGGVSYNSPLHFGNGTRLTVT.

This chain joins TRBV2 and TRBJ1-3; D may be TRBD1 (6 bases). The germline CDR1 and CDR2 sequences are SNHLY and FYNNEI. V lost 4 bases, J lost 4 bases, and 11 bases lay in between. The CDR3 spans 14 residues. CDR3 amino acids: CASSVSTGGNTIYF. As DNA, the CDR3 is TGTGCCAGCAGTGTAAGCACAGGGGGAAACACCATATATTTT.

A remark on this clone: Other DNA sequences in the same sample also yield this CDR3. The chain couples TRBV6-5 to TRBJ2-5; D is perhaps TRBD1 or TRBD2 (6 bases each). The germline V and J ends were trimmed by 2 bases and 5 bases, with 9 bases remaining between them. The CDR3 loop spans 13 amino acids. The germline V gene has CDR1 MNHEY and CDR2 SVGAGI. CDR3 in DNA: TGTGCCAGCAGTTACGGGGGGCAGGAGACCCAGTACTTC. Protein sequence: CASSYGGQETQYF.

This sequence joins TRBV21-1 and TRBJ2-7; the table assigns TRBD1, which was not confirmed against the DNA. TRBV21-1 is given as a pseudogene. This CDR3 region has 13 residues. The DNA of the CDR3 is TGTGCCAGCAGATACAGGGGGTACTACGAGCAGTACTTC. Protein sequence: CASRYRGYYEQYF.

The rearrangement joins TRBV10-3 to TRBJ2-2; the match to TRBD1 covers 9 bases. CDR1 ENHRY and CDR2 SYGVKD come from the germline V gene. Trimming took 4 bases from V and 1 from J; bases not matched to a gene: 1. There are 15 residues in the CDR3. The CDR3 nucleotides are TGTGCCATCAGTGGACAGGGGGGGAACACCGGGGAGCTGTTTTTT. This encodes CAISGQGGNTGELFF.

The chain carries TRBV6-6 and TRBJ1-5, with unresolved D. Trimming pared 0 bases from V and 3 bases from J, leaving 9 bases between. Germline loops: CDR1 MNHNY, CDR2 SVGAGI (reference sequence). The CDR3 totals 15 residues. The CDR3 bases are TGTGCCAGCAGTTACTCGGGAATTACCAATCAGCCCCAGCATTTT. Translated, it gives CASSYSGITNQPQHF.

The chain combines TRBV9 with TRBJ1-1, with TRBD1 matching over 8 bases. The CDR3 covers 14 residues. The ends lost 4 bases at V and 4 bases at J; junction bases unmatched: 6. Germline CDR1 SGDLS, CDR2 YYNGEE. CDR3 in amino acids: CASSPRTGSTEAFF. In nucleotides, the CDR3 is TGTGCCAGCAGCCCCCGGACAGGGAGCACTGAAGCTTTCTTT.

The V and J genes are TRBV7-2 and TRBJ1-1; 7 positions agree with TRBD1. CDR3 length: 15 residues. The germline V gene encodes CDR1 SGHTA and CDR2 FQGNSA. After removal of 5 bases from V and 10 bases from J, the junction contained 16 bases not matched to a gene. CDR3 in amino acids: CASSQPSLGQLRAFF. As DNA, the CDR3 is TGTGCCAGCAGCCAACCGTCTCTGGGACAGCTTAGAGCTTTCTTT.

This chain links TRBV6-5 with TRBJ1-1; no clear D. There are 15 residues in the CDR3. The germline gives CDR1 MNHEY, CDR2 SVGAGI. V lost 2 bases and J lost 0, with 10 bases in between. The CDR3 bases are TGTGCCAGCAGTTACGAGCGGAATATGAACACTGAAGCTTTCTTT. The encoded protein is CASSYERNMNTEAFF.